What follows describes a single TCR beta chain. This record belongs to a study of blood T cell repertoires in COVID-19. Study at large: The origin of the acute and convalescent COVID-19 samples was the United States, Italy and Spain. PBMCs, B-cell-depleted T cells, or T cells were the source of the cDNA or gDNA that made up the material.

Per the original data handling: The assay estimated nucleated cells by amplifying reference gene primers. Data came from immunoSEQ multiplex PCR; TCRdb stores just in-frame clones and leaves some out. That table is the source of V, J and clone size, and D and trimming were worked out from the DNA. The sample lists 120,000 or so clones; about 85% were seen once. The CDR3 extends over 13 amino acids. Germline CDR1 and CDR2: SGHTA and FQGNSA. Trimming removed 10 bases at V and 6 bases at J, with 13 bases between. The clonotype was recovered from a woman aged 80 or older with acute or convalescent COVID-19. Sequences were obtained from peripheral blood. The chain employs TRBV7-2 and TRBJ1-6; D might be TRBD1 (6 bases). For the CDR3, the DNA is TGTGCCACACTGACAGGCCGTAATTCACCCCTCCACTTT. It codes for CATLTGRNSPLHF.